The present TCR beta chain was sequenced within a study of blood T cells in healthy people across ages. The CDR3 is made up of 14 amino acids. Trimming took off 7 bases at V and 6 bases at J, with 16 bases between the two ends. The germline gives CDR1 DFQATT, CDR2 SNEGSKA (reference sequence). Combining a sample-barcoded 5' primer with a J-beta primer mix, a second PCR ran for roughly 7 to 12 cycles. Via MiXCR, TCRdb re-called the 5' RACE reads, giving one row per CDR3 protein. The table lists about 900,000 distinct CDR3 sequences, under 80% of them singletons, with around 30% in the top ten. The receptor was derived from a man aged 25 to 45 in good health. The material sequenced was blood. The rearrangement uses TRBV20-1 and TRBJ1-6, with D perhaps TRBD1 (5 bases). The CDR3 sequence: CSGAGQNFNSPLHF. CDR3 DNA: TGCAGTGGGGCGGGGCAGAACTTTAATTCACCCCTCCACTTT.